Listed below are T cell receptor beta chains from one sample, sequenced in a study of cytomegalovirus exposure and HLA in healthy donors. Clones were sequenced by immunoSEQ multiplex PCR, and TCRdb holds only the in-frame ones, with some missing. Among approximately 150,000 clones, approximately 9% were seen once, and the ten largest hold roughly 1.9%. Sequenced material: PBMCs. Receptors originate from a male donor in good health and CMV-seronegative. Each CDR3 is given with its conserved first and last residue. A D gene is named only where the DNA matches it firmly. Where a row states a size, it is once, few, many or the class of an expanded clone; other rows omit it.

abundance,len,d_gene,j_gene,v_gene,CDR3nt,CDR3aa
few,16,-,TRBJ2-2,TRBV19,TGTGCCAGTAGTTTGAGGAGTATAGCGAACACCGGGGAGCTGTTTTTT,CASSLRSIANTGELFF
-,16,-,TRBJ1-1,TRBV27,TGTGCCAGCCGTCCTTCGCTAGGGGAGGGGAACACTGAAGCTTTCTTT,CASRPSLGEGNTEAFF
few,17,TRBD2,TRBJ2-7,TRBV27,TGTGCCAGCAGTCTCCTAGAGGCTAGCGGCCCCGGGGACGAGCAGTACTTC,CASSLLEASGPGDEQYF
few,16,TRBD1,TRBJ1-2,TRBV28,TGTGCCAGCAGTTTAATTGACAGGGGGAACTTCGGTGGCTACACCTTC,CASSLIDRGNFGGYTF
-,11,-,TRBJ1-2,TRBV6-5,TGTGCCAGCGCAGGGAACTATGGCTACACCTTC,CASAGNYGYTF
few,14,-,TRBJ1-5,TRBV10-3,TGTGCCATCAGTGATAGGGCCGGAGGTCAGCCCCAGCATTTT,CAISDRAGGQPQHF
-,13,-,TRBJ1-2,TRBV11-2,TGTGCCAGCAGCTTAGTCTCTAACTATGGCTACACCTTC,CASSLVSNYGYTF
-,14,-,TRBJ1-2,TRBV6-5,TGTGCCAGCAGTTACAGGGGAGGGAACTATGGCTACACCTTC,CASSYRGGNYGYTF
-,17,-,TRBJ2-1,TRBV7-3,TGTGCCAGCAGCTTACCCGGACTGGGGAGCTCCTACAATGAGCAGTTCTTC,CASSLPGLGSSYNEQFF
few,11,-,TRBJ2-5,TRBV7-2,TGTGCCAGCAGCCTACTGATGGCCCAGTACTTC,CASSLLMAQYF
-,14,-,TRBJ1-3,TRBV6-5,TGTGCCAGCAGACCTCAGGGTTCTGGAAACACCATATATTTT,CASRPQGSGNTIYF
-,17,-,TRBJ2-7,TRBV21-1,TGTGCCAGCAGCAAAGAGGGACTAGCGGGAGTGAGGACGGAGCAGTACTTC,CASSKEGLAGVRTEQYF
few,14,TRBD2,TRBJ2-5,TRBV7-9,TGTGCCAGCAGCCGGACTAGCGGTCAAGAGACCCAGTACTTC,CASSRTSGQETQYF
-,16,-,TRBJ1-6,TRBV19,TGTGCCAGTAGTACCGGGTCGGCGTTTTATAATTCACCCCTCCACTTT,CASSTGSAFYNSPLHF
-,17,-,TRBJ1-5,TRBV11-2,TGTGCCAGCAGCTCGTCACGGGATCCGGTGGGCAATCAGCCCCAGCATTTT,CASSSSRDPVGNQPQHF
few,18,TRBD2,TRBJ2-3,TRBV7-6,TGTGCCAGCAGCCCGGGACTAGCGGGGGTCTCTAGCACAGATACGCAGTATTTT,CASSPGLAGVSSTDTQYF
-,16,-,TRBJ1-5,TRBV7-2,TGTGCCAGCAGCCGAGGCGGGGGAAGTGGCCATCAGCCCCAGCATTTT,CASSRGGGSGHQPQHF
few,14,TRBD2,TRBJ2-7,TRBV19,TGTGCCAGTAGGTCTAGCGGGGAATCTTACGAGCAGTACTTC,CASRSSGESYEQYF
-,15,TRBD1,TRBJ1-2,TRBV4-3,TGCGCCAGCAGCCAAGAACAGGGGGTGGAGTATGGCTACACCTTC,CASSQEQGVEYGYTF
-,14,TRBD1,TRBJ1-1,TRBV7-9,TGTGCCAGTAAACAGGGGGAGGTGAACACTGAAGCTTTCTTT,CASKQGEVNTEAFF
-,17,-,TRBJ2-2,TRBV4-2,TGTGCCAGCAGCCAAGTGAGGAGGGACAGAGGGACCGGGGAGCTGTTTTTT,CASSQVRRDRGTGELFF
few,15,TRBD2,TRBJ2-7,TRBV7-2,TGTGCCAGCAGCACCGGACTAGCGGGTGCCTACGAGCAGTACTTC,CASSTGLAGAYEQYF
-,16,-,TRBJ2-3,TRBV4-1,TGCGCCAGCAGCCTTGGGGCCCTACCAAGCACAGATACGCAGTATTTT,CASSLGALPSTDTQYF
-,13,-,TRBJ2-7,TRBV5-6,TGTGCCAGCAGCTTACCTGAGGACTACGAGCAGTACTTC,CASSLPEDYEQYF
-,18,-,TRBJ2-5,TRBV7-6,TGTGCCAGCAGCTTAGGCCTAGCTACCCGAGGGGTTTGGGAGGCCCAGTACTTC,CASSLGLATRGVWEAQYF
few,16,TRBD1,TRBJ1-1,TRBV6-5,TGTGCCAGCAGTTACACACGCGGACAGGGGGGAACTGAAGCTTTCTTT,CASSYTRGQGGTEAFF
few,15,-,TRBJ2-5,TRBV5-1,TGCGCCAGCAGCTTGGCCGAGCGGTCCGTGCAGACCCAGTACTTC,CASSLAERSVQTQYF
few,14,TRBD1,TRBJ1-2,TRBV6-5,TGTGCCAGCATGGCGGGACAGGGGTTCTACGGCTACACCTTC,CASMAGQGFYGYTF
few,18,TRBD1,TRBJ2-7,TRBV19,TGTGCCAGTAGTGCGGCGGGACGGATAACAGGGGGTCACTACGAGCAGTACTTC,CASSAAGRITGGHYEQYF
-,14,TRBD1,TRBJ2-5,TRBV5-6,TGTGCCAGCAGCTTGAGGGGACAGAAAGAGACCCAGTACTTC,CASSLRGQKETQYF
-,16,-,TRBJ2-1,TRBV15,TGTGCCACCAGCAGAGGTGGGGGCAGATCCTACAATGAGCAGTTCTTC,CATSRGGGRSYNEQFF
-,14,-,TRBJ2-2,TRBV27,TGTGCCACGTCAAGAGGAAGTATCGCCGGGGAGCTGTTTTTT,CATSRGSIAGELFF
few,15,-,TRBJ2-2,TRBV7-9,TGTGCCAGCAGCTTAATCAGGGGTAACACCGGGGAGCTGTTTTTT,CASSLIRGNTGELFF
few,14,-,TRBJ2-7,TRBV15,TGTGCCACCAGCAGAGATCGGGTGGATTACGAGCAGTACTTC,CATSRDRVDYEQYF
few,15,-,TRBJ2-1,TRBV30,TGTGCCTGGAGTGTGGAAGCGACCCTGTACAATGAGCAGTTCTTC,CAWSVEATLYNEQFF
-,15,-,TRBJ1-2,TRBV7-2,TGTGCCAGCAGACGCCCAGGGCAGGGCTTGGGGGGCTACACCTTC,CASRRPGQGLGGYTF
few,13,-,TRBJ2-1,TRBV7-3,TGTGCCAGCAGCTCGGGACTCGACAATGAGCAGTTCTTC,CASSSGLDNEQFF
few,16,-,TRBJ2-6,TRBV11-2,TGTGCCAGCAGCTCATTAGGACTATCTGGGGCCAACGTCCTGACTTTC,CASSSLGLSGANVLTF
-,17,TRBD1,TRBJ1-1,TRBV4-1,TGCGCCAGCAGCCATTTCAGGACAGGGATCATGAACACTGAAGCTTTCTTT,CASSHFRTGIMNTEAFF
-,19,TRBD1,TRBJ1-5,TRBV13,TGTGCCAGCAGCTTAGGCGGGGGGACAGGGGGCTTAACTAATCAGCCCCAGCATTTT,CASSLGGGTGGLTNQPQHF
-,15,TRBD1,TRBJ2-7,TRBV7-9,TGTGCCAGCAGCTTCCCCGGGACAGGACCCTACGAGCAGTACTTC,CASSFPGTGPYEQYF
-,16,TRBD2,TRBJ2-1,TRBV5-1,TGCGCCAGCAGCCCCGGACTAGCGGGAATTTACAATGAGCAGTTCTTC,CASSPGLAGIYNEQFF
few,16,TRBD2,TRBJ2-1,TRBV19,TGTGCCAGTAGTATCAATGCACTAGCGGGAGCAGGTGAGCAGTTCTTC,CASSINALAGAGEQFF
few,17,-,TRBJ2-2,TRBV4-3,TGCGCCAGCAGCCAAGAGTCAAGGGGATCTAGGACCGGGGAGCTGTTTTTT,CASSQESRGSRTGELFF
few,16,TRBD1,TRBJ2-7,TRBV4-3,TGCGCCAGCAGCCAAGTATTTGGGACAGGGTCCTACGAGCAGTACTTC,CASSQVFGTGSYEQYF
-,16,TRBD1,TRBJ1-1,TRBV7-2,TGTGCCAGCAGCGCAGGGGGCAGGAGGTCAGGGACTGAAGCTTTCTTT,CASSAGGRRSGTEAFF
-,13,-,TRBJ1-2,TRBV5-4,TGTGCCAGCAGCCCCGAGTTAGATCGTGGCTACACCTTC,CASSPELDRGYTF
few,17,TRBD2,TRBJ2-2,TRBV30,TGTGCCTGGAGAACATCGGGGAGGGTAATAAACACCGGGGAGCTGTTTTTT,CAWRTSGRVINTGELFF
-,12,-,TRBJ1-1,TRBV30,TGTGCCTGGAGTGTGGAAGGCAGGTTGGCTTTCTTT,CAWSVEGRLAFF
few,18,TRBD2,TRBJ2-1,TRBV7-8,TGTGCCAGCAGCTTAGCTGCGGTTAGCGGGGTAATATACAATGAGCAGTTCTTC,CASSLAAVSGVIYNEQFF
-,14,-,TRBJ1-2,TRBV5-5,TGTGCCAGCAGCTCCAGTCAGGGGCGCTATGGCTACACCTTC,CASSSSQGRYGYTF
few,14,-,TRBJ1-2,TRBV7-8,TGTGCCAGCAGCTTATTACCAGGCAACTATGGCTACACCTTC,CASSLLPGNYGYTF
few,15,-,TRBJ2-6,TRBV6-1,TGTGCCAGCAGTGGGGCAGGGTCTGGGGCCAACGTCCTGACTTTC,CASSGAGSGANVLTF
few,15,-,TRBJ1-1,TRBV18,TGTGCCAGCTCAACTGAACAGGGAATCGAGTCTGAAGCTTTCTTT,CASSTEQGIESEAFF
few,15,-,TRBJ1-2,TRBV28,TGTGCCAGCAGTTCGCGGGAGGTCAGGGTTTATGGCTACACCTTC,CASSSREVRVYGYTF
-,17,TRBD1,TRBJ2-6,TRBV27,TGTGCCAGCAGTCCCACAGGGGGCGAGGTAGGGGCCAACGTCCTGACTTTC,CASSPTGGEVGANVLTF